This entry features one T cell receptor beta chain sequence. The CDR3 consists of 14 residues. The V gene lost 3 bases and the J gene lost 2 bases, with 9 bases spanning the gap. From germline, CDR1 is KGHDR and CDR2 SFDVKD. The data derive from a study of blood T cell repertoires in COVID-19. Background on the study: COVID-19 samples collected from the United States, Italy and Spain covered acute and convalescent phases.

Across 24 US areas, participants ranged in age from about 18 to 100 years. Clinical history reported by participants formed the basis on which cohorts were assigned. Cohort 3 donors were reported recovered after two negative PCRs, clearance, or symptom resolution. TCRdb's copy holds only in-frame clones and misses some; the assay was immunoSEQ multiplex PCR. This sample yields roughly 330,000 clones, of which 70% to 90% are seen a single time; approximately 5.3% belongs to the top ten. The clonotype originates from a woman aged 25 to 39 who had recovered from COVID-19. The chain uses TRBV24-1 and TRBJ1-2; a weak D match, TRBD1 (5 bases). Sequenced material: PBMCs or T cells enriched from blood (not recorded which). The CDR3 reads CATSDAGRNYGYTF. As DNA, the CDR3 is TGTGCCACCAGTGATGCGGGACGGAACTATGGCTACACCTTC.